Below are 5 T cell receptor beta chains sequenced from a single sample in a study of T cell responses to AZD1222 COVID-19 vaccine. Only in-frame clones appear in the TCRdb table, and some are missing; sequencing was by immunoSEQ multiplex PCR. The sample contains roughly 92,000 clones, roughly nine tenths of which appear only once. The sample consisted of peripheral blood, taken 28 days after the second AZD1222 dose. These receptors came from an adult who received the AZD1222 COVID-19 vaccine.

The chain employs TRBV14 and TRBJ1-2; possibly TRBD1 for D (6 bases). CDR3 length: 14 residues. Germline-derived CDR1 and CDR2 are SGHDN and FVKESK. Trimming left V 2 bases short and J 4 bases short, with 11 bases between. The DNA for the CDR3 is TGTGCCAGCAGCCAATCGACAGGCCTCTATGGCTACACCTTC. Its protein product is CASSQSTGLYGYTF.

J is TRBJ2-2 and V is TRBV7-9; weak D call: TRBD1 (6 bases). The CDR3 sequence is 15 residues long. V was cut by 4 bases and J by 0 bases, with 9 bases left in between. Germline CDR1 is SEHNR and CDR2 is FQNEAQ (reference sequence). For the CDR3, the DNA is TGTGCCAGCAGCTCCGGACAGACGAACACCGGGGAGCTGTTTTTT. This gives the protein CASSSGQTNTGELFF.

The chain joins TRBV6-5 to TRBJ1-1; D call uncertain. V was pared by 8 bases and J by 0 bases, with 16 bases between. The germline V gene encodes CDR1 MNHEY and CDR2 SVGAGI. The CDR3 totals 15 residues. The CDR3 DNA reads TGTGCCAGCCAACCCACCGGGAAGCTGAACACTGAAGCTTTCTTT. It is translated as CASQPTGKLNTEAFF.

This clone came up once. The J gene is TRBJ2-7, the V gene TRBV27, with TRBD1 matching 9 bases. The CDR3 sequence is 14 residues long. The germline CDR1 and CDR2 sequences are MNHEY and SMNVEV (reference sequence). V was clipped by 2 bases and J by 3 bases; unmatched bases: 2. DNA of the CDR3: TGTGCCAGCAGTTTAACAGGGGGCGTCTACGAGCAGTACTTC. It is translated as CASSLTGGVYEQYF.

V gene TRBV5-1 combines with J gene TRBJ1-2; a possible D gene is TRBD1 (5 bases). In germline, CDR1 is SGHRS, CDR2 YFSETQ. The CDR3 is 14 amino acids. V gave up 0 bases and J gave up 6 bases, with 12 bases separating them. The CDR3, as DNA: TGCGCCAGCAGCTTGGCCGGTGACAGACATGGCTACACCTTC. Its protein is CASSLAGDRHGYTF.